The 18 T cell receptor beta chains below were found in one sample sequenced in a study of OX40 agonist ivuxolimab in advanced cancers. Produced via immunoSEQ multiplex PCR; TCRdb's table is partial and in-frame only. Of about 40,000 clones in the sample, about 86% were seen once. Sample: CD4+ or CD8+ T cells sorted from blood, taken in a trial of the OX40 agonist ivuxolimab. The receptors were sampled from an adult with an advanced solid tumor such as melanoma, head and neck, liver or kidney cancer.

CDR3 nucleotide sequence: TGTGCCAGCAGGCCTGGGGGAGGCGAGCAGTACGTC. Its translation is CASRPGGGEQYV. V is TRBV6-1 and J is TRBJ2-7; TRBD2 is a possible D gene (6 bases). Germline CDR1 and CDR2: MNHNS and SASEGT. With 6 bases removed from V and 6 bases from J, the gap between germline ends came to 12 bases. This CDR3 contains 12 residues.

This chain connects TRBV4-3 to TRBJ1-1; D remains unclear. The CDR3 contains 14 residues. Germline lookup yields CDR1 LGHNA and CDR2 YSLEER. V lost 2 bases and J lost 3, with 10 bases in between. CDR3 sequence (DNA): TGCGCCAGCAGCCAATACCTTCACCACACTGAAGCTTTCTTT. The encoded protein is CASSQYLHHTEAFF.

The chain recombines TRBV4-1 with TRBJ1-2; D uncertain. V was shortened by 0 bases and J by 2 bases, with 13 bases between the two germline ends. Germline-derived CDR1 and CDR2 are MGHRA and YSYEKL. The CDR3 is 16 residues long. The DNA for the CDR3 is TGCGCCAGCAGCCAAGATCCCTCCCCTACCAACTATGGCTACACCTTC. The encoded protein is CASSQDPSPTNYGYTF.

The chain uses TRBV6-6 and TRBJ1-1; tentatively, D is TRBD1 (5 bases). The CDR3 length is 13 residues. CDR1 is MNHNY, CDR2 SVGAGI, per germline (reference sequence). Trimming took off 2 bases at V and 11 bases at J, with 15 bases between the two ends. CDR3 sequence (DNA): TGTGCCAGCAGTTACAGTCAGGGCGGTGAGGCTTTCTTT. The encoded protein is CASSYSQGGEAFF.

This clone was observed a few times. The CDR3 loop is CASSHEGAGQETQYF. The CDR3 coding sequence is TGTGCCAGCAGCCACGAGGGAGCGGGACAAGAGACCCAGTACTTC. This rearrangement joins TRBV4-2 to TRBJ2-5; 7 nucleotides agree with TRBD2. CDR1 and CDR2 from the germline V gene are LGHNA and YNFKEQ. The trim removed 3 bases at V and 2 bases at J, leaving 6 bases unmatched. There are 15 residues in the CDR3.

This clone came up once. The genes are TRBV7-6 and TRBJ2-1; D assignment may be TRBD1 or TRBD2 (5 bases each). Germline lookup yields CDR1 SGHVS and CDR2 FNYEAQ. This CDR3 comprises 11 residues. Trimming took off 7 bases at V and 16 bases at J, with 17 bases between the two ends. As DNA, the CDR3 is TGTGCCAGCACGCCCGGGGACGAGCTATTCTTC. This gives the protein CASTPGDELFF.

The chain employs TRBV11-2 and TRBJ1-3, with D hard to call. The CDR3 sequence is 15 residues long. V was cut by 0 bases and J by 0 bases, with 6 bases left in between. CDR1 SGHAT and CDR2 FQNNGV come from the germline V gene. CDR3 residues: CASSLEVSSGNTIYF. Written as DNA, the CDR3 is TGTGCCAGCAGCTTAGAAGTCAGCTCTGGAAACACCATATATTTT.

The chain combines TRBV5-6 with TRBJ1-5, with D unresolved. Germline V lookup: CDR1 SGHDT, CDR2 YYEEEE. The CDR3 totals 17 residues. The V end was cut by 2 bases, the J end by 0 bases, with 15 bases between. The CDR3 region is CASSFRPYLYSNQPQHF. In DNA, the CDR3 is TGTGCCAGCAGCTTCCGGCCGTACCTTTATAGCAATCAGCCCCAGCATTTT.

This chain joins TRBV9 and TRBJ2-4, with D perhaps being TRBD1 or TRBD2 (5 bases each). The CDR3 is 17 amino acids. The V and J ends lost 0 bases and 0 bases respectively, with 13 bases between them. The germline gives CDR1 SGDLS, CDR2 YYNGEE. CDR3 sequence: CASSVGGSSVAKNIQYF. CDR3 DNA: TGTGCCAGCAGCGTAGGGGGGTCCTCAGTAGCCAAAAACATTCAGTACTTC.

The V call is TRBV29-1, the J call TRBJ1-2; 10 positions agree with TRBD1. The J segment lost 2 bases and the V segment lost 4 bases, leaving 1 base of the junction unmatched. Germline V gene data show CDR1 as SQVTM and CDR2 as ANQGSEA. The CDR3 runs to 13 residues. This CDR3 reads CSVGQGANYGYTF. CDR3 sequence (DNA): TGCAGCGTTGGACAGGGGGCGAACTATGGCTACACCTTC.

This clone was recorded only once. The chain uses TRBV11-2 and TRBJ1-3; 7 bases match TRBD1. Germline CDR1 SGHAT, CDR2 FQNNGV. J gave up 6 bases and V 5 bases, and 16 bases lay outside the gene matches. The CDR3 consists of 17 residues. CDR3 in DNA: TGTGCCAGCAGCCCAAGGAGGTACAGGGGTTATGAAAACACCATATATTTT. Translating gives CASSPRRYRGYENTIYF.

The chain joins TRBV20-1 to TRBJ1-2; D not certain. The CDR3 loop spans 10 amino acids. Germline assignment: CDR1 DFQATT and CDR2 SNEGSKA (reference sequence). V gave up 3 bases and J gave up 7 bases, with 6 bases separating them. The CDR3, as DNA: TGCAGTGCTAGCTCGGGTGGCTACACCTTC. Its translation is CSASSGGYTF.

The chain uses TRBV7-2 and TRBJ1-3; D gene ambiguous. Germline CDR1 reads SGHTA; CDR2 reads FQGNSA. Trimming took off 1 base at V and 8 bases at J, with 9 bases between the two ends. This CDR3 comprises 13 residues. CDR3 sequence reads: CASSLVQLDTIYF. DNA for the CDR3: TGTGCCAGCAGCTTAGTGCAGCTGGACACCATATATTTT.

This rearrangement joins TRBV4-1 to TRBJ1-2, with D possibly matching TRBD1 (6 bases). From germline, CDR1 is MGHRA and CDR2 YSYEKL. This CDR3 has 15 amino acids. Trimming took 1 base from V and 4 from J, leaving 13 bases between them. CDR3 residues: CASSQVPDSVYGYTF. The CDR3 DNA reads TGCGCCAGCAGCCAAGTACCGGACAGCGTCTATGGCTACACCTTC.

The chain has TRBV19 and TRBJ2-3, with D perhaps TRBD1 (5 bases). CDR1 LNHDA and CDR2 SQIVND come from the germline V gene (reference sequence). V lost 4 bases and J 0 bases, leaving 8 bases between the germline ends. This CDR3 contains 14 residues. The CDR3 is CASSKTASTDTQYF. DNA for the CDR3: TGTGCCAGTAGTAAGACAGCAAGCACAGATACGCAGTATTTT.

This chain connects TRBV28 to TRBJ1-5, with D possibly matching TRBD1 (5 bases). CDR3 length equals 16 residues. Between the trimmed V and J ends, which lost 7 bases and 3 bases, there was a span of 19 bases. Germline V lookup: CDR1 MDHEN, CDR2 SYDVKM. The CDR3 DNA sequence: TGTGCCAGCACCGGCGGGGCACCCTACCCCAATCAGCCCCAGCATTTT. Translated: CASTGGAPYPNQPQHF.

This chain links TRBV25-1 with TRBJ2-1, with no clear D. Trimming cost V 0 bases and J 15 bases, with 18 bases left between them. This CDR3 is 14 amino acids long. Germline V lookup: CDR1 MGHDK, CDR2 SYGVNS. This CDR3 reads CASSEYGLADRPFF. The DNA for the CDR3 is TGTGCCAGCAGTGAATACGGTCTGGCTGATAGGCCGTTCTTC. The entire variable domain, with the rest obtained from reference TRBV25-1 and TRBJ2-1, is as follows: EADIYQTPRYLVIGTGKKITLECSQTMGHDKMYWYQQDPGMELHLIHYSYGVNSTEKGDLSSESTVSRIRTEHFPLTLESARPSHTSQYLCASSEYGLADRPFFGPGTRLTVL.

By proportion, this clone is medium-sized (0.01 to 0.1%). The CDR3, as DNA: TGTGCCACCAGCAGAGAGGGGAGGGTTGGATCTGAAGCTTTCTTT. It translates to CATSREGRVGSEAFF. The rearrangement links TRBV15 to TRBJ1-1, with D unresolved. The V and J ends lost 0 bases and 6 bases respectively, with 14 bases between them. Germline values: CDR1 LNHNV, CDR2 YYDKDF (reference sequence). The CDR3 length is 15 residues.